This record concerns one TCR beta chain sequence. What it recognizes is unknown. The sample is drawn from a study of T-cell reconstitution after alpha-beta-depleted transplantation in children. The study's findings and limits: Where alpha-beta T cells came from about two months after transplant was reportedly several hundred expanded graft clones.

The germline V gene encodes CDR1 LGHDT and CDR2 YNNKEL (reference sequence). V shed 4 bases, J shed 9 bases, and the junction held 14 bases outside the gene matches. There are 16 residues in the CDR3. Unique molecular identifiers were used to barcode this TCRbeta library. TCRdb ran MiXCR on the PCR reads and lists one entry per CDR3 protein. The data contain about 150,000 distinct CDR3 sequences, about 9% of them singletons. Sequences were derived from PBMCs, mostly from graft donor cells, sampled 180 days after TCRalphabeta/CD19-depleted stem cell transplant. The V gene is TRBV3-1, the J gene TRBJ2-1; 8 nucleotides agree with TRBD2. The origin of this receptor is a female patient aged 2-9 years who had a stem cell transplant for congenital amegakaryocytic thrombocytopenia, so the T cells may come from the graft donor. CDR3 sequence: CASSPGTSVWGAEQFF. CDR3 DNA: TGTGCCAGCAGCCCAGGGACTAGTGTTTGGGGCGCTGAGCAGTTCTTC.